This is a list of T cell receptor beta chains from one sample in a study of CD8 T cells in Susac syndrome. TCRdb re-called the immunoSEQ multiplex PCR reads with MiXCR, one entry per CDR3 protein. The data contain about 180,000 distinct CDR3 sequences, approximately 94% of them seen just once; the ten biggest clones take up 0.093%. Sequences were obtained from CD4+ T cells from PBMCs. All receptors come from a human donor with multiple sclerosis. Each CDR3 is given with its conserved first and last residue. The D gene is left open where the match is weak.

TRBJ2-5	.	TRBV30	CAWSVNKGKTQYF	TGTGCCTGGAGTGTCAACAAGGGGAAGACCCAGTACTTC
TRBJ1-2	.	TRBV4-3	CASSSLAGAGQGYTF	TGCGCCAGCAGCTCCCTCGCGGGGGCCGGGCAGGGCTACACCTTC
TRBJ2-6	.	TRBV12-3/TRBV12-4	CASTPGANVLTF	TGTGCCAGCACCCCTGGGGCCAACGTCCTGACTTTC
TRBJ2-4	.	TRBV15	CATSGYDRAKNIQYF	TGTGCCACCAGCGGGTATGACAGGGCCAAAAACATTCAGTACTTC
TRBJ2-1	TRBD2	TRBV30	CAWSVPLAGKEQFF	TGTGCCTGGAGTGTACCACTAGCGGGGAAAGAGCAGTTCTTC
TRBJ1-5	.	TRBV12-3/TRBV12-4	CASSFGDQPQHF	TGTGCCAGCAGTTTCGGAGATCAGCCCCAGCATTTT
TRBJ2-4	.	TRBV5-6	CASTVAGATKNIQYF	TGTGCCAGTACCGTGGCGGGGGCTACCAAAAACATTCAGTACTTC
TRBJ2-2	TRBD1	TRBV30	CAWSSDRAGTGELFF	TGTGCCTGGAGTTCGGACAGGGCGGGCACCGGGGAGCTGTTTTTT
TRBJ2-7	.	TRBV29-1	CSVRGSSPGTNYEQYF	TGCAGCGTGAGGGGGAGTAGTCCCGGAACGAACTACGAGCAGTACTTC
TRBJ2-1	.	TRBV7-9	CASTSSEDEQFF	TGTGCCAGCACGTCTAGCGAGGATGAGCAGTTCTTC
TRBJ1-2	.	TRBV30	CAWEDRNYGYTF	TGTGCCTGGGAGGACAGAAACTATGGCTACACCTTC
TRBJ1-2	.	TRBV20-1	CSARDSQAGYTF	TGCAGTGCTAGAGACAGCCAGGCCGGCTACACCTTC
TRBJ2-5	.	TRBV7-2	CASSSNRQETQYF	TGTGCCAGCAGCTCGAATCGGCAAGAGACCCAGTACTTC
TRBJ1-1	.	TRBV4-3	CASSQEPGKSTEAFF	TGCGCCAGCAGCCAAGAACCAGGGAAGAGCACTGAAGCTTTCTTT